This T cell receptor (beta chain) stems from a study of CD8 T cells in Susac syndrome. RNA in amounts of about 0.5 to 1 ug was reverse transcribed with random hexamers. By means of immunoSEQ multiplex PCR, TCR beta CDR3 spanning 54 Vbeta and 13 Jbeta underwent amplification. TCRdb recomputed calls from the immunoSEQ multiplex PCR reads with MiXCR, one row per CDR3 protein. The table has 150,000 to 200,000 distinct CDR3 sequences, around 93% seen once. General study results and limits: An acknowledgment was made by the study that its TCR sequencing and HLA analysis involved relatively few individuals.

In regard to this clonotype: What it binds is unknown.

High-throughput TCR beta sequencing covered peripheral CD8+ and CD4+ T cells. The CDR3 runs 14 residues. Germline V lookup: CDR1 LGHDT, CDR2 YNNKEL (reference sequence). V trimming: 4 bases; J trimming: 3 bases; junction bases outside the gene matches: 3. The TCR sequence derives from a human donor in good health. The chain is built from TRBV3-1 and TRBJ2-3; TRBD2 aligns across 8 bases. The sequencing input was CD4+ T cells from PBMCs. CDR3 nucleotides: TGTGCCAGCAGCCGTAGCGGGAATACAGATACGCAGTATTTT. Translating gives CASSRSGNTDTQYF.